Listed here are 27 T cell receptor beta chains from one sample, sequenced in a study of blood T cell repertoires in COVID-19. Using immunoSEQ multiplex PCR, the repertoire was profiled, and TCRdb retains in-frame clones only, with some absent. The data contain approximately 150,000 clones, roughly 81% of them singletons. The sequenced material came from peripheral blood. These receptors originate from a human donor with acute or convalescent COVID-19. The donor label of this sample is uncertain.

The DNA for the CDR3 is TGTGCCAGCAGTCTCCCGGGACAGGGTATTGAGGGCTACACCTTC. Encoded protein: CASSLPGQGIEGYTF. This rearrangement joins TRBV27 to TRBJ1-2, with TRBD1 identical over 9 bases. After removal of 5 bases from V and 8 bases from J, the junction contained 12 bases not matched to a gene. Germline values: CDR1 MNHEY, CDR2 SMNVEV (reference sequence). The CDR3 is 15 residues long.

The chain uses TRBV29-1 and TRBJ1-2, with D tentatively TRBD1 (6 bases). V gave up 4 bases and J gave up 4 bases, with 10 bases separating them. The CDR3 extends over 12 amino acids. The germline gives CDR1 SQVTM, CDR2 ANQGSEA. The CDR3 region has the DNA TGCAGCGTTGCCCGGGACACCTATGGCTACACCTTC. This sequence encodes CSVARDTYGYTF.

The J gene is TRBJ2-2, the V gene TRBV29-1, with 7 bases identical to TRBD1. Germline CDR1 is SQVTM and CDR2 is ANQGSEA. The CDR3 spans 15 residues. Trimming cost V 2 bases and J 1 base; bases outside gene matches: 4. CDR3 nucleotides: TGCAGCGTTGAATCGGGACAGATGAACACCGGGGAGCTGTTTTTT. Translated: CSVESGQMNTGELFF.

The V gene is TRBV19, the J gene TRBJ1-4; D might be TRBD1 (5 bases). Trimming took off 0 bases at V and 6 bases at J, with 8 bases between the two ends. The CDR3 loop spans 14 amino acids. The V gene's germline CDR1 is LNHDA and CDR2 SQIVND (reference sequence). The CDR3 sequence: CASSIDGGDEKLFF. The DNA of the CDR3 is TGTGCCAGTAGTATAGACGGGGGGGATGAAAAACTGTTTTTT.

This sequence joins TRBV6-2 or TRBV6-3 and TRBJ2-5; 9 bases fit TRBD1. Germline V gives CDR1 MNHEY, CDR2 SVGEGT. Unmatched junction bases numbered 7, after V lost 2 bases and J lost 3 bases. The CDR3 contains 16 residues. DNA of the CDR3: TGTGCCAGCAGTTACCCGGGACAGGGAATAGAAGAGACCCAGTACTTC. Its protein product is CASSYPGQGIEETQYF.

The chain joins TRBV6-5 to TRBJ1-1; 8 bases map to TRBD1. Trimming removed 5 bases from V and 7 bases from J; junction bases left unmatched: 12. In germline, CDR1 is MNHEY, CDR2 SVGAGI. This CDR3 contains 15 residues. CDR3 in amino acids: CASSQQGQGWIEAFF. Written as DNA, the CDR3 is TGTGCCAGCAGTCAACAAGGACAGGGATGGATTGAAGCTTTCTTT.

V and J are TRBV28 and TRBJ1-2; weak D call: TRBD1 (6 bases). Germline V lookup: CDR1 MDHEN, CDR2 SYDVKM. This CDR3 contains 15 residues. The V end lost 2 bases, the J end lost 5 bases, and 15 bases lay between the germline ends. The CDR3 nucleotides are TGTGCCAGCAGTTTAAGTGGGGGGGCGGATTATGGCTACACCTTC. As protein: CASSLSGGADYGYTF.

J is TRBJ1-1 and V is TRBV2; 7 bases agree with TRBD1. The germline V gene has CDR1 SNHLY and CDR2 FYNNEI. With 5 bases clipped from V and 1 base from J, the junction kept 7 bases outside the gene matches. The CDR3 spans 15 residues. CDR3 nucleotides: TGTGCCAGCAGTTCTAACAGGGGTCCGAACACTGAAGCTTTCTTT. Amino acids: CASSSNRGPNTEAFF. The full variable domain, its missing parts supplied by reference TRBV2 and TRBJ1-1, is EPEVTQTPSHQVTQMGQEVILRCVPISNHLYFYWYRQILGQKVEFLVSFYNNEISEKSEIFDDQFSVERPDGSNFTLKIRSTKLEDSAMYFCASSSNRGPNTEAFFGQGTRLTVV.

The chain links TRBV10-3 to TRBJ1-4; D is perhaps TRBD1 (6 bases). The germline V gene has CDR1 ENHRY and CDR2 SYGVKD. This CDR3 has 15 residues. V dropped 2 bases and J dropped 5 bases, with 12 bases sitting between them. In DNA, the CDR3 is TGTGCCATCAGTGAGAGTTCAGGGGAAAATGAAAAACTGTTTTTT. This sequence encodes CAISESSGENEKLFF.

The chain uses TRBV9 and TRBJ2-1; D might be TRBD1 (5 bases). V was shortened by 0 bases and J by 6 bases, with 13 bases between the two germline ends. Germline lookup yields CDR1 SGDLS and CDR2 YYNGEE. This CDR3 is built from 15 residues. CDR3 loop: CASSVDVGVANEQFF. The CDR3 DNA is TGTGCCAGCAGCGTAGACGTAGGGGTTGCCAATGAGCAGTTCTTC.

The chain couples TRBV6-5 to TRBJ2-2, with D maybe TRBD2 (5 bases). The CDR3 loop spans 14 amino acids. V lost 7 bases to trimming and J lost 8 bases, with 17 bases between them. Looked up from germline, CDR1 is MNHEY and CDR2 is SVGAGI. In DNA, the CDR3 is TGTGCCAGCAACAAAAATGGAGGTTCGGGGGAGCTGTTTTTT. It is translated as CASNKNGGSGELFF.

The V gene is TRBV6-5, the J gene TRBJ2-3, with 13 bases lining up with TRBD2. CDR1 is MNHEY and CDR2 is SVGAGI in the germline V gene. V was clipped by 6 bases and J by 4 bases; unmatched bases: 4. The CDR3 has 15 amino acids. The CDR3 bases are TGTGCCAGCAGAGGGACTAGCGGGACCGCAGATACGCAGTATTTT. It yields the protein CASRGTSGTADTQYF.

About this clone itself: Compared with germline, one end of the junction differs, possibly owing to a read error. The chain has TRBV2 and TRBJ2-7, with TRBD1 identical over 7 bases. The CDR3 runs to 16 residues. CDR1 and CDR2 from the germline V gene are SNHLY and FYNNEI. As DNA, the CDR3 is TGTGCCAGCAGGGAAGGAAGGACAGGCCAATCCTACGAGCAGTACTTC. As protein: CASREGRTGQSYEQYF.

The gene calls are TRBV11-1 and TRBJ2-5; 12 bases line up with TRBD2. The ends lost 5 bases at V and 1 base at J; junction bases unmatched: 5. Germline CDR1 is SGHAT and CDR2 is FQDESV (reference sequence). The CDR3 spans 16 residues. CDR3 region: CASSKGLAGLQETQYF. The CDR3, as DNA: TGTGCCAGCAGCAAAGGACTAGCGGGACTCCAAGAGACCCAGTACTTC.

The chain combines TRBV29-1 with TRBJ2-3; 10 positions match TRBD2. Germline CDR1 SQVTM, CDR2 ANQGSEA. The CDR3 runs to 15 residues. The trim removed 6 bases at V and 0 bases at J, leaving 6 bases unmatched. The DNA for the CDR3 is TGCAGCGTCCTAATAGCGGGAGGTAGCACAGATACGCAGTATTTT. This translates into CSVLIAGGSTDTQYF.

This chain joins TRBV28 and TRBJ1-1; D unresolved. Germline loops: CDR1 MDHEN, CDR2 SYDVKM. V was trimmed by 2 bases and J by 2 bases, leaving 6 bases between them. The CDR3 spans 13 residues. CDR3 nucleotides: TGTGCCAGCAGTTTAGGCGGTAACACTGAAGCTTTCTTT. Protein product: CASSLGGNTEAFF.

V gene TRBV3-1 (or the pseudogene TRBV3-2) combines with J gene TRBJ2-6; 8 nucleotides align to TRBD1. V lost 0 bases and J lost 17; bases outside the gene matches: 3. Germline V gene lookup returns CDR1 LGHDT and CDR2 YNNKEL (reference sequence). The CDR3 covers 12 residues. CDR3 loop: CASSQEGQVLTF. CDR3 DNA sequence: TGTGCCAGCAGCCAAGAGGGACAGGTCTTGACTTTC.

This chain links TRBV7-2 with TRBJ2-3; tentative D call: TRBD2 (7 bases). The germline V gene has CDR1 SGHTA and CDR2 FQGNSA. V lost 3 bases to trimming and J lost 2 bases, with 15 bases between them. The CDR3 is 16 amino acids. CDR3 in amino acids: CASSFVRGPYTDTQYF. The CDR3, as DNA: TGTGCCAGCAGCTTCGTGCGGGGGCCCTACACAGATACGCAGTATTTT.

J is TRBJ1-2 and V is TRBV12-3 or TRBV12-4; the D gene is possibly TRBD1 (5 bases). V shed 8 bases and J shed 3 bases, with 7 bases lying between them. The CDR3 runs 11 residues. The CDR3 DNA reads TGTGCCAGCGGGACTTACTATGGCTACACCTTC. It codes for CASGTYYGYTF.

The CDR3 reads CASSSLGGGQNTEAFF. The CDR3 nucleotides read TGTGCCAGCAGCTCTCTTGGGGGGGGCCAGAACACTGAAGCTTTCTTT. The chain uses TRBV9 and TRBJ1-1, with D possibly matching TRBD1 (6 bases). Between the trimmed V and J ends, which lost 4 bases and 1 base, there was a span of 17 bases. Germline V gene data show CDR1 as SGDLS and CDR2 as YYNGEE. The CDR3 runs to 16 residues.

This clone was recorded once. This chain connects TRBV9 to TRBJ1-2; the match to TRBD1 covers 9 bases. V was clipped by 2 bases and J by 3 bases; unmatched bases: 5. The CDR3 runs 15 residues. Germline CDR1 reads SGDLS; CDR2 reads YYNGEE. As DNA, the CDR3 is TGTGCCAGCAGCGTTACAGGGGGCGCCTACTATGGCTACACCTTC. It yields the protein CASSVTGGAYYGYTF.

On this clone: The same CDR3 can be traced to other DNA sequences in this sample. V gene TRBV7-3 combines with J gene TRBJ1-2; 10 bases line up with TRBD1. Germline CDR1 SGHTA, CDR2 FQGTGA. The junction had 2 bases not matched to a gene; V was cut back by 2 bases and J by 8 bases. The CDR3 is 13 amino acids. The CDR3 region is CASSLGQGGGYTF. DNA for the CDR3: TGTGCCAGCAGCTTAGGACAGGGGGGAGGCTACACCTTC.

J is TRBJ1-3 and V is TRBV30; D ambiguous. Trimming took off 1 base at V and 0 bases at J, with 13 bases between the two ends. The CDR3 consists of 16 residues. CDR1 GTSNPN and CDR2 SVGIG come from the germline V gene (reference sequence). CDR3 residues: CAWSGPNRSSGNTIYF. The CDR3 region has the DNA TGTGCCTGGAGTGGACCGAACAGAAGCTCTGGAAACACCATATATTTT. The complete variable domain, with remaining parts taken from reference TRBV30 and TRBJ1-3, reads SQTIHQWPATLVQPVGSPLSLECTVEGTSNPNLYWYRQAAGRGLQLLFYSVGIGQISSEVPQNLSASRPQDRQFILSSKKLLLSDSGFYLCAWSGPNRSSGNTIYFGEGSWLTVV.

The CDR3 nucleotides read TGTGCCAGCAGCAAAGCCGGGACAGCCCAGCCCTATAATTCACCCCTCCACTTT. It is translated as CASSKAGTAQPYNSPLHF. V gene TRBV21-1 combines with J gene TRBJ1-6; the listed D gene, TRBD1, was not tested against the DNA. TRBV21-1 is designated a pseudogene. There are 18 residues in the CDR3.

The chain couples TRBV27 to TRBJ2-7, with D tentatively TRBD1 (6 bases). V gave up 5 bases and J gave up 4 bases, with 15 bases separating them. Germline V gene lookup returns CDR1 MNHEY and CDR2 SMNVEV (reference sequence). The CDR3 loop spans 14 amino acids. The DNA of the CDR3 is TGTGCCAGCAGTGCCAGGGGTGGCGTTTACGAGCAGTACTTC. This gives the protein CASSARGGVYEQYF.

The CDR3 sequence: CATSRAGTGSTEAFF. The CDR3 nucleotides are TGTGCCACCAGCAGAGCCGGGACAGGGAGCACTGAAGCTTTCTTT. V usage is TRBV15 and J usage is TRBJ1-1, with 9 positions matching TRBD1. V dropped 1 base and J dropped 4; count of bases not matched to a gene: 4. The CDR3 sequence is 15 residues long. The germline CDR1 and CDR2 sequences are LNHNV and YYDKDF (reference sequence). The entire variable domain, with the rest obtained from reference TRBV15 and TRBJ1-1, is as follows: DAMVIQNPRYQVTQFGKPVTLSCSQTLNHNVMYWYQQKSSQAPKLLFHYYDKDFNNEADTPDNFQSRRPNTSFCFLDIRSPGLGDTAMYLCATSRAGTGSTEAFFGQGTRLTVV.

The V gene is TRBV6-1, the J gene TRBJ2-2, with 8 nucleotides matching TRBD2. Trimming at V came to 0 bases and at J to 3 bases, leaving 0 bases not matched to a gene. Germline-derived CDR1 and CDR2 are MNHNS and SASEGT. CDR3 length: 15 amino acids. The CDR3: CASSEASGDTGELFF. CDR3 nucleotides: TGTGCCAGCAGTGAAGCTAGCGGGGACACCGGGGAGCTGTTTTTT.